A selection of T cell receptor beta chains follows, all from one sample in a study of T cell changes during pregnancy in multiple sclerosis. Repertoires were generated with immunoSEQ multiplex PCR, while TCRdb's copy carries only in-frame clones and drops some. The profile covers 20,000 to 25,000 clones, with approximately 90% appearing a single time and 0.55% to 0.7% taken by the ten largest. Material: CD4+ T cells from peripheral blood mononuclear cells, obtained in the third trimester of pregnancy. Receptors originate from a female donor with multiple sclerosis, enrolled in a pregnancy study. CDR3s include the opening cysteine and the closing phenylalanine or tryptophan. D genes are given only for firm matches. Only some rows state a clone size, as once, few, many or a class for expanded clones.

j_call | d_call | v_call | clone_size | cdr3_aa | cdr3_nt
TRBJ2-4 | - | TRBV5-6 | - | CASSYPGAENIQYF | TGTGCCAGCAGCTATCCAGGGGCCGAAAACATTCAGTACTTC
TRBJ2-1 | TRBD1 | TRBV18 | - | CASSSTGGSYNEQFF | TGTGCCAGCTCGTCTACAGGGGGCTCCTACAATGAGCAGTTCTTC
TRBJ1-4 | TRBD1 | TRBV2 | once | CASRDRTGSNEKLFF | TGTGCCAGCAGGGACCGGACAGGGTCGAATGAAAAACTGTTTTTT
TRBJ1-5 | TRBD1 | TRBV13 | - | CASSLGTGDGQPQHF | TGTGCCAGCAGCTTAGGGACAGGGGACGGTCAGCCCCAGCATTTT
TRBJ1-5 | TRBD1 | TRBV25-1 | - | CASRMRRGDRKNQPQHF | TGTGCCAGCAGGATGCGAAGAGGGGACAGGAAGAATCAGCCCCAGCATTTT
TRBJ1-1 | TRBD1 | TRBV4-1 | - | CASSHPQVGRGSEAFF | TGCGCCAGCAGCCACCCCCAGGTGGGCAGGGGGTCTGAAGCTTTCTTT
TRBJ1-2 | - | TRBV5-1 | once | CASSLARQRTEIYGYTF | TGCGCCAGCAGCTTGGCAAGACAACGGACAGAGATCTATGGCTACACCTTC
TRBJ1-2 | TRBD1 | TRBV19 | - | CASSLRDRGGGYTF | TGTGCCAGTAGTCTTCGGGACAGGGGAGGTGGCTACACCTTC
TRBJ1-1 | - | TRBV28 | - | CASSMTVGMNTEAFF | TGTGCCAGCAGTATGACAGTGGGCATGAACACTGAAGCTTTCTTT
TRBJ2-1 | - | TRBV5-1 | - | CASSLGAEYNEQFF | TGCGCCAGCAGCTTGGGGGCAGAGTACAATGAGCAGTTCTTC
TRBJ2-1 | TRBD2 | TRBV7-2 | - | CASSDRLAGADEQFF | TGTGCCAGCAGCGATAGACTAGCGGGGGCCGATGAGCAGTTCTTC
TRBJ1-2 | - | TRBV11-2 | - | CASSLGGGYTF | TGTGCCAGCAGCTTAGGCGGGGGCTACACCTTC
TRBJ1-5 | TRBD1 | TRBV6-1 | - | CASSALRGRGDSNQPQHF | TGTGCCAGCAGTGCCCTGAGGGGGCGCGGAGATAGCAATCAGCCCCAGCATTTT
TRBJ2-3 | TRBD2 | TRBV4-3 | - | CASSQDPGGRADTQYF | TGCGCCAGCAGCCAAGATCCTGGGGGGAGGGCAGATACGCAGTATTTT
TRBJ1-4 | - | TRBV4-1 | - | CASRSDRTSTNEKLFF | TGCGCCAGCAGAAGCGACAGGACGTCAACTAATGAAAAACTGTTTTTT
TRBJ1-2 | TRBD1 | TRBV5-1 | - | CASSFMSGGNYGYTF | TGCGCCAGCAGCTTCATGTCAGGGGGTAACTATGGCTACACCTTC
TRBJ2-7 | TRBD1 | TRBV6-5 | - | CASSPRQGAAYEQYF | TGTGCCAGCAGTCCAAGACAGGGGGCGGCCTACGAGCAGTACTTC
TRBJ2-4 | - | TRBV5-6 | - | CASSLAQGAMDIQYF | TGTGCCAGCAGCTTGGCGCAGGGTGCTATGGACATTCAGTACTTC